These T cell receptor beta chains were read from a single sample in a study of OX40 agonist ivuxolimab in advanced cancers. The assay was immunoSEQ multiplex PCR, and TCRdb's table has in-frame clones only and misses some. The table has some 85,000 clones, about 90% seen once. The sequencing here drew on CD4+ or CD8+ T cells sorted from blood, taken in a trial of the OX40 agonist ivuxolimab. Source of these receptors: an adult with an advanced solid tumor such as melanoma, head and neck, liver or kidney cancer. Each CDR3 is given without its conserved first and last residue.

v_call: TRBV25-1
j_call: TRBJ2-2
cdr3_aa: ASRAGQGAGELF

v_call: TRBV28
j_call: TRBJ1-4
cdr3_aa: ASSLGNEKLF

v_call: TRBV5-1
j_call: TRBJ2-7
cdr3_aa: ASSSGQRYEQY

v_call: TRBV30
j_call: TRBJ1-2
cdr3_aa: AWSRDRPYGYT

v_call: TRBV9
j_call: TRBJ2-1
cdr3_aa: ASSVAGGLAGNEQF

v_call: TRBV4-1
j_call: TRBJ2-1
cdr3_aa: ASSHSSGSVRKSQKF

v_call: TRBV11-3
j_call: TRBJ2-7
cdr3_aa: ASSLKGSRDEQY

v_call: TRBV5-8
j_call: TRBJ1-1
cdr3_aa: ASSDLFMGDAEAF

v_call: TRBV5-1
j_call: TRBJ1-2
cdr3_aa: ASSWEAQARYGYT

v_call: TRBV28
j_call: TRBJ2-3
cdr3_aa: ASYPGLAGSLSTDTQY

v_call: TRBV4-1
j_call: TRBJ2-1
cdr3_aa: ASSQGSGRASYNEQF

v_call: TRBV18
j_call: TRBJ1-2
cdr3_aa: ASSASQGNYGYT

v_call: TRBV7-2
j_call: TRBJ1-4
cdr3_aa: ASSLGTGPEKLF

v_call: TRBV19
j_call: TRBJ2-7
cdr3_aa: ASSIDTSYEQY

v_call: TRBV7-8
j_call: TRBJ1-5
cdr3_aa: ASSSTGTLNQPQH

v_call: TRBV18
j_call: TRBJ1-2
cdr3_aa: ASSPGQGTSYT

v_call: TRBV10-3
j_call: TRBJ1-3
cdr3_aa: AISRYETHNSGNTIY

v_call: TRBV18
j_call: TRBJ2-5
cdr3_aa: ASSSMKGQETQY